This TCR beta chain was captured by sequencing in a study of cytomegalovirus exposure and HLA in healthy donors listed by TCRdb under 2017. Notes on the research overall: An earlier analysis of some 550 of the donors reported approximately 270 Gb of sequence data and 117 million unique TCR beta sequences from around 200 million T cells. The aim of the study was to test whether cataloging public T cell receptors could identify signatures of past pathogen exposure. Among about 410 genotyped donors of the cohort, an average of around 220,000 unique TCR beta nucleotide sequences was sequenced per donor, of which roughly 17% were non-productive. An earlier analysis of approximately 640 of the donors applied high-throughput TCR beta sequencing to assess whether each TCR beta V gene segment acted as functional or pseudogenic. Roughly five DR-DQ haplotypes were handled as single units for association and clustering because linkage in the cohort was strong. To predict cytomegalovirus infection status, the study brought together high-throughput TCR immunosequencing, statistical association of individual TCRs with disease status, and machine learning. The later analysis used no new phenotypic data to find candidate immune exposures, relying instead on TCR beta sequences and their occurrence across donors. Typing coverage differed by locus: A, B, C, DRB1 and DQB1 were typed in about 629-640 donors, DQA1 in 500 to 550, DPA1 in 606, and DPB1 in roughly 470. A later analysis re-examined previously published TCR beta repertoires from just over 650 donors and added high-resolution HLA genotyping to investigate patterns of TCR occurrence. Class I and class II HLA loci were covered by the typing at four-digit resolution. Along with the approximately 670-subject first cohort, a separate validation cohort of around 120 different subjects was used. The T cell repertoires of 700 or so subjects were profiled by immunosequencing and related to cytomegalovirus serostatus. Genome-wide SNP genotypes for about 55% of the roughly 670 donors were used in a later genetic analysis, which treated that subset as a discovery cohort. Donor age, sex, ethnicity and CMV serostatus were collected together with the repertoire data. Every repertoire in the discovery cohort had been generated on one and the same sequencing platform. Of the approximately 400 genotyped donors, around 81% fell in the genetic ancestry cluster associated with self-reported Caucasian donors. Around 320 gigabases of sequencing data and approximately 84 million unique TCR sequences were included in an early release covering several hundred HLA-typed donors.

To prepare the library, the immunoSEQ multiplex PCR assay was applied. For the multiplex PCR, a mixture combining 60 forward primers for TCR Vbeta segments and 13 reverse primers for TCR Jbeta segments was used. Amplification of the CDR3 region of rearranged TCR beta genes was performed with a multiplex PCR assay on genomic DNA. Amplified TCR beta libraries were sequenced as 87-base-pair reads on the Illumina HiSeq System. The original methods were these. A later analysis counted 75 million to 100 million unique TCR beta chains across the 650 to 800 repertoires, and some 12 million of these chains were shared by at least two donors. Raw reads were error-corrected and collapsed into unique sequences by a nearest-neighbor algorithm in which closely related sequences were merged to remove PCR and sequencing errors. To assign V, D and J gene segments, CDR3 sequences were aligned to IMGT reference sequences. For a sequence to be retained, a match of at least six nucleotides was required to both a V gene segment and a J gene segment. Rearrangements were called productive when the CDR3 lacked stop codons and stayed in frame with V and J; all others were non-productive. Following IMGT convention, CDR3 was defined as the stretch from the second conserved V-encoded cysteine to the conserved J-encoded phenylalanine. In an earlier analysis of around 600 of the donors, sequences lacking an unambiguous match to a single V gene segment were excluded. An earlier analysis of about 590 of the donors classified V segments as functional when productive rearrangements were above 56.7% and as segregating when the standard deviation between donors was above 5%. To diagnose cytomegalovirus status from the catalog of TCR beta chain sequences, a statistical classification framework was built. A later analysis assigned V and J genes by comparing TCR nucleotide sequences with IMGT/GENE-DB human TR gene sequences. A later analysis assigned CDR3 sequences and most-parsimonious VDJ recombination scenarios with the TCRdist pipeline. In a later analysis, every TCR beta chain was defined by the combination of its CDR3 amino acid sequence and its V-gene family, and reads without a unique V-gene family were dropped. In a later analysis, around 650 highly shared, low-generation-probability nucleotide sequences were removed to address suspected cross-contamination and a sequencing artifact. In a later analysis, a clonal expansion index for each public chain was calculated from normalized within-repertoire ranks of inferred template counts. A later analysis computed generation probabilities with a VDJ recombination model fitted to out-of-frame rearrangements, and checked the results against IGoR. In a later analysis, TCR-TCR, TCR-HLA and TCR-CMV co-occurrence was scored with hypergeometric tests, and a repertoire-size bias correction was applied to TCR pairs. In a later analysis, false discovery rates were estimated by permuting HLA or CMV assignments 20 times. In a later analysis, co-occurring TCRs were grouped using DBSCAN, and TCRdist sequence similarity was added for clustering within HLA-allele-positive subsets. Co-occurrence clustering excluded repertoires with fewer than 30,000 or more than 120,000 public chains, plus five with anomalous nucleotide sharing. TCRdb mirrors the immuneACCESS table, restricted to in-frame sequences. Some clones are absent from its copies; in checked studies, under half trace to an unresolved V gene, and the reason for the others is unknown. Clonal size and the V and J genes are those of that table, whereas D and trimming came from the DNA. The sample data list about 130,000 clones, and 79% of these were observed just once. The ten largest make up 0.9% to 1.2% of the sample.

Remarks on this clone: Its specific antigen is unknown. No base qualities exist here, and no much larger clone lies one base off it.

In total, 630 or so healthy bone marrow donors made up the cohort. At the time of sampling, all cohort members were nominally healthy, though unrecorded immune exposures were likely present. The donor tested CMV seronegative and was one of the 352 seronegative cohort members. A peripheral blood sample was provided by each donor, and peripheral blood mononuclear cells were used for TCR beta sequencing. The Qiagen DNeasy Blood Extraction Kit was used to extract genomic DNA from the blood cell samples. Overall results and qualifications from the work: In a later analysis, the rate of TCR association differed among HLA loci, with DRB1 alleles having the most associated TCRs and HLA-C alleles having the fewest. A later analysis associated approximately 17,000 TCR beta sequences with specific HLA alleles at a false discovery rate of 0.05. In a later analysis, HLA-associated TCR beta chains showed more clonal expansion and lower generation probabilities than non-associated chains that were equally common. A group of highly shared sequence variants was considered likely to be a technical artifact of the sequencing pipeline. Some IMGT-functional V segments, including TRBV6-2 and TRBV6-3, could not be distinguished by the 87-base-pair reads and were therefore excluded. A further reported finding was that TCR beta sequences accurately predicted the HLA-A and HLA-B alleles for most subjects in the first cohort. Because HLA typing was unavailable for some donors at each locus, only the typed subset was used in association tests. The study listed around 160 TCR beta chains as associated with cytomegalovirus. Because counts were too low, roughly 16 rarely observed V segments, including chromosome 9 orphons, were excluded from the earlier analysis of around 640 of the donors. In a later genetic analysis, fewer N-insertions in productive TCRs were reported among donors in an Asian-associated ancestry cluster than the 666-donor mean. CMV serostatus was the only immune exposure information available for the cohort. In a later analysis, most CMV-associated TCR beta chains were found to appear HLA-restricted, with HLA associations seemingly driven largely by CMV exposure. Presence/absence analyses assumed roughly uniform sequencing depth across donors, an assumption that may not hold. The authors suggested that the approach could potentially be extended to other disease states and immunological phenotypes. A few of the identified cytomegalovirus-associated TCR beta chains were confirmed in vitro to be specific for cytomegalovirus antigens. Most TCR sequences were observed very rarely across donors, whereas some public TCRs were present in many individuals. In an earlier analysis of 450 to 750 of the donors, most TCR beta V segments appeared in productive rearrangements about 87% or about 30% of the time, broadly matching IMGT annotations. Correlated functional status among segregating V segments might reflect linkage disequilibrium, but an unknown experimental factor could not be ruled out. In both the original and validation cohorts, the classifier was reported to diagnose cytomegalovirus status with high specificity and sensitivity. Several of the top co-occurrence clusters appeared to be linked to parvovirus B19, influenza, CMV and Epstein-Barr virus, according to a later analysis. This cohort had only TCR beta chains sequenced, and the lack of alpha or paired-chain data limited which features could be detected. V-gene and J-gene trimming of TCR beta chains was associated with a missense DCLRE1C variant in a later genetic analysis, and the association was replicated in an independent cohort. Strong co-occurrence of HLA alleles, especially DR and DQ, made assigning TCR associations to individual alleles difficult.

Germline trimming: 8 bases from V, 5 bases from J; junction bases outside gene matches: 8. CDR1 and CDR2 were assigned from the germline V gene as SGHTA and FQGTGA. The CDR3, from cysteine to phenylalanine, totals 14 residues. Kept here is only the CDR3 DNA, which spans 42 bases and is read in frame from base 1. Here the chain combines TRBV7-3 and TRBJ2-1; 8 bases in between match TRBD2. Sequencing input: PBMCs. This receptor was obtained from a male donor in good health and CMV-seronegative. CDR3 reads: CASSPGGAHNEQFF. The sequenced DNA: TGTGCCAGCTCCCCCGGGGGGGCCCACAATGAGCAGTTCTTC.